These 21 T cell receptor beta chains share one sample of origin, sequenced in a study of CD8 T cells in Susac syndrome. Reverse transcription of roughly 0.5 to 1 ug RNA was carried out with random hexamers. One entry per CDR3 protein, called by TCRdb with MiXCR from the immunoSEQ multiplex PCR reads. The table lists about 430,000 distinct CDR3 sequences, around 85% of them singletons. The sequencing sample was made of CD8+ T cells from PBMCs. The source of these receptors is a human donor with multiple sclerosis.

The chain is built from TRBV20-1 and TRBJ2-7; possible D gene TRBD1, 6 bases. CDR1 DFQATT and CDR2 SNEGSKA come from the germline V gene (reference sequence). The CDR3 extends over 13 amino acids. The CDR3 region has the DNA TGCAGGGCCCGGGACACGAGCTCCTACGAGCAGTACTTC. Translated, it gives CRARDTSSYEQYF.

This chain uses TRBV13 with TRBJ1-2; a possible D gene is TRBD1 (6 bases). Germline V gene data show CDR1 as PRHDT and CDR2 as FYEKMQ (reference sequence). V shed 5 bases and J shed 8 bases, with 18 bases lying between them. The CDR3 length is 14 residues. The CDR3 bases are TGTGCCAGCAGCCCTTACAGGGATGTAGGGGGCTACACCTTC. Translating it yields CASSPYRDVGGYTF.

CDR3 DNA sequence: TGTGCCAGCAGTTTATCTCGCGGCGTGGATGAGCAGTTCTTC. The encoded protein is CASSLSRGVDEQFF. V gene TRBV27 combines with J gene TRBJ2-1; D not certain. CDR3 size: 14 residues. V gave up 0 bases and J gave up 8 bases, with 11 bases separating them. Germline assignment: CDR1 MNHEY and CDR2 SMNVEV (reference sequence).

The chain links TRBV28 to TRBJ2-5; a possible D gene is TRBD2 (6 bases). The CDR3 covers 16 residues. The V gene lost 5 bases and the J gene lost 2 bases, with 18 bases spanning the gap. Germline V lookup: CDR1 MDHEN, CDR2 SYDVKM. CDR3 residues: CASSLPAGGEQETQYF. The CDR3 DNA is TGTGCCAGCAGTCTCCCGGCAGGAGGGGAGCAAGAGACCCAGTACTTC. Variable domain in full (rest from reference TRBV28 and TRBJ2-5): DVKVTQSSRYLVKRTGEKVFLECVQDMDHENMFWYRQDPGLGLRLIYFSYDVKMKEKGDIPEGYSVSREKKERFSLILESASTNQTSMYLCASSLPAGGEQETQYFGPGTRLLVL.

The table lists this clonotype with a few counts. The CDR3 DNA reads TGTGCCAGCAGCCTTAACCGGGACAGGGGGCCGCAAGAGACCCAGTACTTC. Translating it yields CASSLNRDRGPQETQYF. J is TRBJ2-5 and V is TRBV6-1, with 12 bases lining up with TRBD1. The V gene's germline CDR1 is MNHNS and CDR2 SASEGT. V trimming: 6 bases; J trimming: 2 bases; junction bases outside the gene matches: 10. CDR3 length equals 17 residues.

V and J are TRBV27 and TRBJ2-7; D remains ambiguous. The CDR3 spans 15 residues. CDR1 MNHEY and CDR2 SMNVEV come from the germline V gene (reference sequence). Trimming shortened V by 7 bases and J by 0 bases, and 16 bases separated the two germline ends. The CDR3 DNA follows: TGTGCCAGCAAATTGGGTGGGGAAGTCTCCTACGAGCAGTACTTC. Protein: CASKLGGEVSYEQYF.

This rearrangement joins TRBV10-2 to TRBJ2-1; the match to TRBD1 covers 7 bases. The CDR3 covers 13 residues. From germline, CDR1 is WSHSY and CDR2 SAAADI. After removal of 8 bases from V and 5 bases from J, the junction contained 6 bases not matched to a gene. The CDR3 region is CASGTDYDNEQFF. Here the CDR3 DNA reads TGCGCCAGCGGGACAGACTACGACAATGAGCAGTTCTTC.

The chain couples TRBV3-1 to TRBJ2-7; 9 nucleotides align to TRBD1. The junction had 8 bases not matched to a gene; V was cut back by 3 bases and J by 5 bases. The CDR3 spans 15 residues. Germline V gene sequence: CDR1 LGHDT, CDR2 YNNKEL (reference sequence). The CDR3 here is CASSQGDRGYHEQYF. The CDR3 bases are TGTGCCAGCAGCCAGGGTGACAGGGGGTACCACGAGCAGTACTTC.

The chain recombines TRBV20-1 with TRBJ2-1; D remains ambiguous. CDR1 and CDR2 (germline): DFQATT, SNEGSKA (reference sequence). V lost 0 bases to trimming and J lost 2 bases, with 17 bases between them. The CDR3 is 17 amino acids. The CDR3 loop is CSARDTAPSSTYNEQFF. The CDR3 DNA reads TGCAGTGCTAGAGATACGGCCCCCTCGTCGACCTACAATGAGCAGTTCTTC.

The sample holds one count of this clonotype. The chain employs TRBV20-1 and TRBJ2-7; 9 positions agree with TRBD1. The V gene's germline CDR1 is DFQATT and CDR2 SNEGSKA (reference sequence). Germline trimming cut 1 base from V and 4 bases from J; bases unmatched to any gene: 2. The CDR3 totals 13 residues. The CDR3 is CSARAGQGYEQYF. The DNA of the CDR3 is TGCAGTGCTAGAGCCGGACAGGGGTACGAGCAGTACTTC.

The chain has TRBV12-3 or TRBV12-4 and TRBJ1-2; no clear D gene. The germline V and J ends were trimmed by 3 bases and 5 bases, with 13 bases remaining between them. The CDR3 has 14 residues. The CDR3 coding sequence is TGTGCCAGCAGTTTCCCCGGATTTGGGTATGGCTACACCTTC. Translating it yields CASSFPGFGYGYTF.

The V gene is TRBV11-2, the J gene TRBJ2-1; 8 bases map to TRBD2. CDR1 and CDR2 from the germline V gene are SGHAT and FQNNGV. The length of the CDR3 is 14 residues. J lost 10 bases, V lost 7 bases, and 12 bases had no gene match. CDR3 protein: CASTLGRGAGEQFF. CDR3 sequence (DNA): TGTGCCAGCACCTTGGGGCGGGGGGCCGGAGAGCAGTTCTTC.

This clonotype was observed once. V and J are TRBV14 and TRBJ2-1, with D possibly TRBD2 on 5 matching bases. Germline loops: CDR1 SGHDN, CDR2 FVKESK. The germline V and J ends were trimmed by 4 bases and 2 bases, with 24 bases remaining between them. The CDR3 loop spans 19 amino acids. This chain's CDR3 is CASSPRLAGTRIAYNEQFF. DNA of the CDR3: TGTGCCAGCAGCCCCCGGCTAGCCGGAACCCGAATAGCCTACAATGAGCAGTTCTTC.

The chain has TRBV5-6 and TRBJ1-3, with D tentatively TRBD1 (6 bases). CDR1 is SGHDT and CDR2 is YYEEEE in the germline V gene. This CDR3 contains 17 residues. V lost 0 bases and J lost 2, with 15 bases in between. Written as DNA, the CDR3 is TGTGCCAGCAGCTTGGAGGGGGAGGGGACCCCTGGAAACACCATATATTTT. It is translated as CASSLEGEGTPGNTIYF.

The chain links TRBV6-5 to TRBJ2-6; D not resolved. The CDR3 sequence is 17 residues long. The germline V gene has CDR1 MNHEY and CDR2 SVGAGI. Trimming pared 1 base from V and 0 bases from J, leaving 10 bases between. CDR3 bases: TGTGCCAGCAGTTACTGGCGACCCACCTCTGGGGCCAACGTCCTGACTTTC. Translation gives CASSYWRPTSGANVLTF.

The chain has TRBV28 and TRBJ2-7, with D tentatively TRBD1 (5 bases). The CDR3 covers 12 residues. The V gene's germline CDR1 is MDHEN and CDR2 SYDVKM. The ends were cut back, 5 bases at V and 3 bases at J, with 8 bases in the middle. The CDR3 bases are TGTGCCAGCAGTACAGGATTCTACGAGCAGTACTTC. This encodes CASSTGFYEQYF.

The chain joins TRBV18 to TRBJ1-5; tentative D call: TRBD1 (6 bases). In germline, CDR1 is KGHSH, CDR2 LQKENI. V was clipped by 3 bases and J by 6 bases, with 12 bases between them. The CDR3 totals 14 residues. The CDR3 sequence is CASSPGRGLQPQHF. CDR3 nucleotide sequence: TGTGCCAGCTCACCCGGCAGGGGCCTTCAGCCCCAGCATTTT. The full variable domain, completed using reference TRBV18 and TRBJ1-5, is NAGVMQNPRHLVRRRGQEARLRCSPMKGHSHVYWYRQLPEEGLKFMVYLQKENIIDESGMPKERFSAEFPKEGPSILRIQQVVRGDSAAYFCASSPGRGLQPQHFGDGTRLSIL.

V gene TRBV6-1 combines with J gene TRBJ2-7, with D unclear. CDR3 size: 12 residues. Trimming removed 6 bases at V and 3 bases at J, with 9 bases between. CDR1 and CDR2 from the germline V gene are MNHNS and SASEGT. CDR3 nucleotides: TGTGCCAGCAGGAAGAGAGACTACGAGCAGTACTTC. Protein sequence: CASRKRDYEQYF.

The CDR3 here is CATSRALAVFLGDGGYTF. The CDR3 DNA reads as TGTGCCACCAGCAGAGCCCTGGCAGTATTTCTTGGCGACGGTGGCTACACCTTC. This sequence joins TRBV15 and TRBJ1-2, with D hard to call. The V gene's germline CDR1 is LNHNV and CDR2 YYDKDF (reference sequence). CDR3 length equals 18 residues. Trimming took off 1 base at V and 7 bases at J, with 25 bases between the two ends.

This clonotype has more than one count but fewer than ten. The chain uses TRBV6-5 and TRBJ1-2; a weak D match, TRBD1 (6 bases). This CDR3 region has 14 residues. Looked up from germline, CDR1 is MNHEY and CDR2 is SVGAGI. V lost 2 bases and J lost 2, with 9 bases in between. The CDR3 DNA follows: TGTGCCAGCAGTTACGTTGGGACAAACTATGGCTACACCTTC. It is translated as CASSYVGTNYGYTF.

The chain has TRBV5-6 and TRBJ2-5; D not resolved. Trimming left V 2 bases short and J 1 base short, with 6 bases between. Germline loops: CDR1 SGHDT, CDR2 YYEEEE. This CDR3 comprises 13 residues. The CDR3 sequence: CASSFTSQETQYF. The CDR3 DNA reads as TGTGCCAGCAGCTTTACATCCCAAGAGACCCAGTACTTC.